A single T cell receptor (beta chain) is shown here with its context. This entry comes from a study of blood T cells in healthy people across ages. Whenever a sample was processed, at least 6 million PBMCs were isolated. Between the trimmed V and J ends, which lost 5 bases and 0 bases, there was a span of 9 bases. CDR1 and CDR2 from the germline V gene are SGHRS and YFSETQ. The CDR3 contains 14 residues. Combining a sample-barcoded 5' primer with a J-beta primer mix, a second PCR ran for about 6 to 12 cycles. Tags on each cDNA molecule came from a template-switch adaptor with 12 random nucleotides. One entry per CDR3 protein results from TCRdb running MiXCR on the 5' RACE reads. Of about 1,500,000 distinct CDR3 sequences in the sample, about 30% were seen once.

The receptor was isolated from a woman in her twenties or thirties in good health. The genes are TRBV5-1 and TRBJ1-3, with D maybe TRBD1 (6 bases). Sequencing was performed on blood. The CDR3 loop is CASRDSSSGNTIYF. In DNA form, the CDR3 reads TGCGCCAGCAGGGACAGCTCCTCTGGAAACACCATATATTTT.